This T cell receptor (beta chain) was recovered during a study of cytomegalovirus exposure and HLA in healthy donors. The length of the CDR3 is 13 residues. Germline lookup yields CDR1 GTSNPN and CDR2 SVGIG (reference sequence). V was clipped by 0 bases and J by 7 bases, with 12 bases between them. The PCR ran on 60 Vbeta and 13 Jbeta primers. Assay: immunoSEQ multiplex PCR; the TCRdb copy retains only in-frame clones and omits some. The repertoire has 80,000 to 100,000 clones, approximately 83% of them found once; the top ten carry under 4.5%. This sequence originates from a female donor in good health and CMV-seropositive. The V call is TRBV30, the J call TRBJ1-2; perhaps TRBD1 as D (5 bases). The sequencing input was PBMCs. Here the CDR3 reads CAWSVGSRGGYTF. CDR3 DNA: TGTGCCTGGAGTGTCGGGTCTAGGGGTGGCTACACCTTC.